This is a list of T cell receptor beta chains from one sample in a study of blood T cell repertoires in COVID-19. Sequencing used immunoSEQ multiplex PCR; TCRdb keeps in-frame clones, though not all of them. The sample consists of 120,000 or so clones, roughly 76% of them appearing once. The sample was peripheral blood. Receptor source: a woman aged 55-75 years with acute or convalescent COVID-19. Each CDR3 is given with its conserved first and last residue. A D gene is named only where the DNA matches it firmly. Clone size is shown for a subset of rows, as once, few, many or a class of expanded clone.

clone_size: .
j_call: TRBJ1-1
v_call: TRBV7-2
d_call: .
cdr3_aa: CASSLGPGRAFF
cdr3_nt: TGTGCCAGCAGCTTAGGTCCAGGGCGGGCTTTCTTT

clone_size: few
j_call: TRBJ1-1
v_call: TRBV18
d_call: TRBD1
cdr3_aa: CASSPLGQGQDEAFF
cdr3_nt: TGTGCCAGCTCACCTTTAGGACAGGGGCAAGATGAAGCTTTCTTT

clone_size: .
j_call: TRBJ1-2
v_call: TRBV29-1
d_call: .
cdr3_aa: CSVENMSPYGYTF
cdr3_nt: TGCAGCGTTGAAAACATGTCACCTTATGGCTACACCTTC

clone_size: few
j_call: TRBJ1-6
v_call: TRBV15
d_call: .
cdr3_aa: CATSRGGDSSSYNSPLHF
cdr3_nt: TGTGCCACCAGCAGAGGAGGGGACTCGAGCTCCTATAATTCACCCCTCCACTTT

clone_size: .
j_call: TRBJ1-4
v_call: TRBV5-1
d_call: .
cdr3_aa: CASSLMGQVNEKLFF
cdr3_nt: TGCGCCAGCAGCTTGATGGGGCAGGTTAATGAAAAACTGTTTTTT

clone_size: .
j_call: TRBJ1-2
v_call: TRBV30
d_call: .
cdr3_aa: CAWSSRAFGYTF
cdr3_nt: TGTGCCTGGAGTTCCAGGGCCTTTGGCTACACCTTC

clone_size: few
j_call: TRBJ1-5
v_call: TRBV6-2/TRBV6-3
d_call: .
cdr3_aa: CASSSGQVGNQPQHF
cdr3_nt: TGTGCCAGCAGTTCTGGGCAGGTGGGCAATCAGCCCCAGCATTTT

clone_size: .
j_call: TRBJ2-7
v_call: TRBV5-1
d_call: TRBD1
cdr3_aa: CASSMDRDRSGYEQYF
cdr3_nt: TGCGCCAGCAGTATGGACAGGGATCGATCAGGGTACGAGCAGTACTTC

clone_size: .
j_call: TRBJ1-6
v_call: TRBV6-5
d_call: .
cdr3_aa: CASSEGRLPGSPLHF
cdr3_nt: TGTGCCAGCAGCGAGGGCCGCCTCCCGGGGTCACCCCTCCACTTT

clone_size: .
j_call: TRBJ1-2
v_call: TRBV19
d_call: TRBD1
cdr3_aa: CASSGKDRVNGYTF
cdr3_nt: TGTGCCAGTTCGGGTAAGGACAGGGTGAATGGCTACACCTTC

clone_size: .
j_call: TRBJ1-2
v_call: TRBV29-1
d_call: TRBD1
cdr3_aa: CSVEALQGSGYTF
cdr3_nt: TGCAGCGTTGAAGCCCTACAGGGGAGCGGCTACACCTTC

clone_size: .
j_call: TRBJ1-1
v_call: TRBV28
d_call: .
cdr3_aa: CASSGGRRNTEAFF
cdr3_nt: TGTGCCAGCAGCGGGGGACGGAGGAACACTGAAGCTTTCTTT

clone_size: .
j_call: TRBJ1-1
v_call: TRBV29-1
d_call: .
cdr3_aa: CSVVTPEAFF
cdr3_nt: TGCAGCGTTGTCACACCCGAAGCTTTCTTT

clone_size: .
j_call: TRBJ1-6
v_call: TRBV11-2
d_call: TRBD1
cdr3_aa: CASSLSGVTGGSPLHF
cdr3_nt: TGTGCCAGCAGCTTATCCGGCGTTACAGGGGGATCACCCCTCCACTTT

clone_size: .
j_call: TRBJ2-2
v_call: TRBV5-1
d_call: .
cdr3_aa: CASSLIRPQGTGELFF
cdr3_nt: TGCGCCAGCAGCTTGATCCGGCCCCAGGGAACCGGGGAGCTGTTTTTT

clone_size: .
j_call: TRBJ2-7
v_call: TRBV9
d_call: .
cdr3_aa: CASSPGQTYEQYF
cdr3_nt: TGTGCCAGCAGCCCCGGACAGACCTACGAGCAGTACTTC

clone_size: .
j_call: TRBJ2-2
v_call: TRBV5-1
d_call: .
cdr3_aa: CASSLSEANTGELFF
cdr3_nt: TGCGCCAGCAGCTTGTCCGAGGCGAACACCGGGGAGCTGTTTTTT

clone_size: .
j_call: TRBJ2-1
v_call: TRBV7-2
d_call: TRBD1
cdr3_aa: CASSSGQGVGNEQFF
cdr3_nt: TGTGCCAGCAGCTCCGGACAGGGGGTTGGGAATGAGCAGTTCTTC

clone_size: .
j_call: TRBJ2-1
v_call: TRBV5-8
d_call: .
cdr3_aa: CASSLAPGRHFNEQFF
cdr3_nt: TGTGCCAGCAGCTTGGCCCCGGGAAGGCATTTCAATGAGCAGTTCTTC

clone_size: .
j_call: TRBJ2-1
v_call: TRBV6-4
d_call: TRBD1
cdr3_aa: CASSLQGDSYNEQFF
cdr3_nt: TGTGCCAGCAGCCTACAGGGGGACTCCTACAATGAGCAGTTCTTC

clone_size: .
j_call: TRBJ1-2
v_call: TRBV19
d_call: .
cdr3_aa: CASRTSGVIYGYTF
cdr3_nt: TGTGCCAGTCGTACCTCCGGGGTGATCTATGGCTACACCTTC

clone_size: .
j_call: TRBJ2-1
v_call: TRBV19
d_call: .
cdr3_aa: CASSHGRVDEQFF
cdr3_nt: TGTGCCAGTAGTCATGGCAGGGTGGATGAGCAGTTCTTC